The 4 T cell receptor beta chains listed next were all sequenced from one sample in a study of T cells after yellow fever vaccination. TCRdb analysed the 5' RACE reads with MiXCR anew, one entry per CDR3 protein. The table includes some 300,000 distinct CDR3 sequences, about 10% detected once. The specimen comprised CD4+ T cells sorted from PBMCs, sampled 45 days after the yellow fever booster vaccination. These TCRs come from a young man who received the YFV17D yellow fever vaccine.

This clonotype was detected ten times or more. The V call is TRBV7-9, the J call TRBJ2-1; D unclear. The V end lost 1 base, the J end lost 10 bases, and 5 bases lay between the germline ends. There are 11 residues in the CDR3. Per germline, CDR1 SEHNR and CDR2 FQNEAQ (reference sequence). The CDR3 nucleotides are TGTGCCAGCAGCTTAGAATGGGAGCAGTTCTTC. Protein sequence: CASSLEWEQFF.

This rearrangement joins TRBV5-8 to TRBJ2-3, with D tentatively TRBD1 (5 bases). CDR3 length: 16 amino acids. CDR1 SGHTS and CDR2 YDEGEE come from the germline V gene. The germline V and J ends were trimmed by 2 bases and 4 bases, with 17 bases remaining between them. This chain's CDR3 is CASSFGADPPADTQYF. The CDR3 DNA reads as TGTGCCAGCAGCTTTGGGGCGGATCCCCCCGCAGATACGCAGTATTTT. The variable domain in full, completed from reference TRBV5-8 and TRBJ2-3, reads EAGVTQSPTHLIKTRGQQATLRCSPISGHTSVYWYQQALGLGLQFLLWYDEGEERNRGNFPPRFSGRQFPNYSSELNVNALELEDSALYLCASSFGADPPADTQYFGPGTRLTVL.

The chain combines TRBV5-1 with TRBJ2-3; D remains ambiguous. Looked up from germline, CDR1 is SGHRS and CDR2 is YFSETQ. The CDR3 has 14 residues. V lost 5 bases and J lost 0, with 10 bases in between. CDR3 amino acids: CASSRPESTDTQYF. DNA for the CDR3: TGCGCCAGCAGTCGGCCAGAAAGCACAGATACGCAGTATTTT.

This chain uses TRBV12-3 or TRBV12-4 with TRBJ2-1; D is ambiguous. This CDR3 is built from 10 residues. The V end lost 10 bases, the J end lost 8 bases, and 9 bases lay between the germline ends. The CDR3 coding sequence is TGTGCCACCTCGTCCGATGAGCAGTTCTTC. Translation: CATSSDEQFF.